This T cell receptor (beta chain) comes out of a study of blood T cell repertoires in COVID-19 (TCRdb year 2020). Background for the entire study: The collaborator samples originated in the United States, Italy and Spain and spanned the acute and convalescent phases of COVID-19. The repertoires were made available in a free public database intended to serve as a resource for research on the immune response to SARS-CoV-2. Samples were obtained from the ongoing ImmuneRACE study (first 160 participants) and from some 1,200 subjects provided by 6 global collaborators. The prospective study material was composed of cDNA or gDNA derived from T cells, B-cell-depleted T cells, or PBMCs. Where HLA class I and class II types were available, the types were taken from metadata supplied by the sample provider, not from assay-based typing. The sample metadata nearly always contained a de-identified subject ID, COVID-19 status, age in years and sex. The dataset comprised deeply sampled blood TCRbeta repertoires from subjects exposed to, actively infected with, or recovered from COVID-19. The paper as a whole reports these results and caveats: Clinical and demographic metadata were provided uncurated, with the amount varying by source and participant.

As concerns this clone: There is no known antigen for this receptor. Nothing much larger sits one base from this clone, and base qualities are not available.

In Seattle, one collaborating source enrolled patients while the infection was active and tracked those patients longitudinally over the course of disease. Whole blood was collected in K2EDTA tubes by collaborating institutions according to the institutions' own protocols. For TCRbeta analysis, collaborator samples were shipped as frozen whole blood, as isolated PBMCs, or as DNA extracted from either sample type. TCRbeta CDR3 regions were amplified from genomic DNA using the immunoSEQ Assay, a bias-controlled multiplex PCR. The study's own analysis went as follows. The number of nucleated cells in each sample was estimated from the amplification of reference gene primers within the assay. To quantify the absolute abundance of each unique TCRbeta CDR3 rearrangement, sequence reads were collapsed and filtered. For each sample, productive Simpson clonality was calculated as the square root of Simpson's diversity index over productive rearrangements. TCRdb retrieved this table from immuneACCESS and kept in-frame rearrangements only. Not all clones are present; in checked studies, unresolved V genes account for under half, and no reason is known for the remainder. The DNA was the basis for D and trimming; V, J and clone size are from that table. The sample table lists approximately 290,000 clones, approximately 85% of them with a count of one. 0.87% of the sample lies in the top ten.

Sequenced: peripheral blood. The clonotype comes from a human donor with COVID-19, enrolled during active disease. The donor label of this sample is uncertain.

The encoded CDR3 is CASSWSGWGNQPQHF. The sequence in DNA is TGTGCCAGCAGTTGGTCAGGGTGGGGCAATCAGCCCCAGCATTTT. The V and J genes are TRBV6-2 or TRBV6-3 and TRBJ1-5; the D gene is perhaps TRBD1, from 5 matching bases. CDR1 and CDR2 were assigned from the germline V gene as MNHEY and SVGEGT. Trimming costs V 4 bases and J 2 bases, and their ends lie 12 bases apart. The CDR3, cysteine through phenylalanine, is 15 amino acids long. The kept DNA is CDR3 alone, 45 bases in frame from the first base.